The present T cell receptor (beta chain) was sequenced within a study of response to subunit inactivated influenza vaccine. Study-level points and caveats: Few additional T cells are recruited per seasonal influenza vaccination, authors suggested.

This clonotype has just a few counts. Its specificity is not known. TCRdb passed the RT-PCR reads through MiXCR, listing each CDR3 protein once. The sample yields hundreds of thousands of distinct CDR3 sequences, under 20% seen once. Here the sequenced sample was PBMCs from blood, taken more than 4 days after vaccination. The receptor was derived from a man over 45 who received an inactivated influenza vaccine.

Written as DNA, the CDR3 is TGTGCCAGCAGCTCTACAGGGTTACCTGAAGCTTTCTTT. Amino acids: CASSSTGLPEAFF. The rearrangement links TRBV7-2 to TRBJ1-1; tentative D call: TRBD1 (6 bases). Germline CDR1 is SGHTA and CDR2 is FQGNSA. The CDR3 covers 13 residues. The ends were cut back, 4 bases at V and 6 bases at J, with 12 bases in the middle. The whole variable domain, remainder taken from reference TRBV7-2 and TRBJ1-1, is GAGVSQSPSNKVTEKGKDVELRCDPISGHTALYWYRQSLGQGLEFLIYFQGNSAPDKSGLPSDRFSAERTGGSVSTLTIQRTQQEDSAVYLCASSSTGLPEAFFGQGTRLTVV.